This T cell receptor beta chain stems from a study of blood T cells in healthy people across ages (dated by TCRdb to between 2014 and 2017). For context, the study as a whole: In model experiments, roughly one uniquely barcoded TCR beta cDNA molecule per two T cells was captured by template switching. The donors were split into four age groups: young (average around 15 years), middle-aged (roughly 40), aged (over 55) and long-lived (approximately 80). For two donors (one aged 18 to 30 and one aged 80 or older), the study analyzed two additional independent replicas of 1 million unique cDNA reads from the same blood draw. To avoid experimental bias, donors of different ages were distributed randomly across sequencing lanes. Age-related changes in TCR beta repertoire diversity were measured in the study by deep sequencing normalized with unique cDNA molecular identifiers.

Donors were 35 to 40 systemically healthy Caucasian individuals from Russia aged roughly 6 to 90 years. Each donor gave 8 to 10 milliliters of peripheral blood, collected into EDTA-treated Vacutainer tubes. Ficoll-Paque density-gradient centrifugation was used to isolate PBMCs, with at least 6 million per sample. Total RNA, at least 5.5 micrograms per sample, was extracted from PBMCs with Trizol reagent. The percentages of naive CD45RAhigh/CD27high T cells were determined by flow cytometry on a PBMC aliquot from every donor. Libraries were made using 5' RACE. The sequencer was an Illumina HiSeq 2500. The second PCR ran for about 7 to 11 cycles and used a J-beta primer mix along with a sample-barcoded 5' primer. A unique molecular identifier was introduced onto each TCR beta cDNA molecule by a template-switch 5' adaptor carrying 12 random nucleotides. Each sample yielded at least 2.5 million CDR3-containing paired-end reads. First-strand cDNA was synthesized from all RNA with the Mint cDNA synthesis kit, primed by a TRBC-specific oligonucleotide. All cDNA was treated with uracil-DNA glycosylase and then went through a first 18-cycle PCR with the universal primers M1SS and BC2_uni_R. Per the authors' processing: For normalization, 1 million high-quality reads were randomly selected from each sample, with every read carrying a distinct molecular identifier. Reads sharing molecular identifiers were discarded rather than binned into consensus sequences. CDR3 identification, clonotype clustering and error correction used MiTCR with a Q25 quality threshold and the strictest error-elimination algorithm. Lower-bound total TCR beta diversity was estimated with a nonparametric unseen species model using Euler transformation. Through fastp at Q25 and MiXCR, TCRdb rebuilt clones from the public reads, retaining in-frame beta chains. CDR3 protein duplicates are merged, each entry listing the most common genes and DNA. TCRdb assigned the V and J calls; the authors' analysis was not used. This sample lists about 1.6 million distinct CDR3 sequences; roughly 32% were detected once. Over 9% of the sample is in the top ten clones.

The CDR3 has 15 amino acids, counting the end cysteine and phenylalanine. The DNA shown is the 45-base CDR3, in frame from base 1. V is pruned by 6 bases and J by 2 bases, leaving 4 bases of the junction without a gene match. Reading the germline V gene gives CDR1 SNHLY and CDR2 FYNNEI. The paper as a whole reports these results and caveats: The long-lived group showed more naive CD4+ T cells, fewer expanded clones and increased TCR diversity than the aged group, suggesting age selection. There was a strong correlation between observed TCR beta diversity and the percentage of naive T cells measured by flow cytometry. Because the CMV infection status of the donors was unknown, age-related changes in expanded clonotypes may potentially have been confounded. Estimates of total diversity from one million sequenced T cells were regarded as lower bounds and underestimates. Observed TCR beta diversity per million T cells fell roughly linearly with age, and a significant reduction was already apparent by age around 36. Bulk unsorted PBMC profiling prevented conclusive comparison of naive and antigen-experienced compartments.

Concerning this clonotype: Its antigen remains unidentified. There are no base qualities to consult, and no much larger clone falls within one base.

The material sequenced was blood. The V and J segments used are TRBV2 and TRBJ2-1; 10 bases in between match TRBD2. The receptor's source is a woman in her 30s in good health. The bases read TGTGCCAGCAGGGAACTAGCGGGAACCTACAATGAGCAGTTCTTC. The resulting protein is CASRELAGTYNEQFF.